These 12 T cell receptor beta chains were all obtained from the same sample, sequenced in a study of regulatory T cells in long-lasting Graves disease. Combining iRepertoire HTBI primers with Arm-PCR of CDR3 regions, the authors built TCR beta libraries. TCRdb reprocessed the multiplex PCR reads via MiXCR and lists one record per CDR3 protein. The sample has 560,000 or so distinct CDR3 sequences, approximately 16% seen once; the top ten hold around 12%. The time point denotes: newly diagnosed GD, antithyroid drugs for less than 3 months. PBMCs were the source of the RNA used for TCR sequencing. The sample was also reused in another study, on T cells in Graves' hyperthyroidism and ophthalmopathy.

This material consisted of peripheral blood mononuclear cells (PBMCs), taken at new diagnosis, from a patient treated with antithyroid drugs. These receptors were collected from a young man with Graves disease.

This chain joins TRBV2 and TRBJ2-2, with TRBD1 matching 10 bases. Unmatched junction bases numbered 12, after V lost 6 bases and J lost 8 bases. Germline loops: CDR1 SNHLY, CDR2 FYNNEI. CDR3 length equals 16 residues. CDR3 loop: CASSHSRGQGLGELFF. Written as DNA, the CDR3 is TGTGCCAGCAGCCACTCGAGGGGACAGGGGTTGGGGGAGCTGTTTTTT.

This clonotype occurred many times. This chain uses TRBV28 with TRBJ1-1; a weak D match, TRBD1 (5 bases). Germline loops: CDR1 MDHEN, CDR2 SYDVKM. The CDR3 spans 14 residues. The V end lost 6 bases, the J end lost 1 base, and 12 bases lay between the germline ends. The DNA for the CDR3 is TGTGCCAGCAGGGCCCAAGGGGCGAACACTGAAGCTTTCTTT. This translates into CASRAQGANTEAFF.

This clonotype appeared a few times. The V call is TRBV12-3 or TRBV12-4, the J call TRBJ2-5, with 8 bases that match TRBD1. V shed 4 bases, J shed 4 bases, and the junction held 2 bases outside the gene matches. CDR3 length: 13 amino acids. Here the CDR3 reads CASSSQGVETQYF. The CDR3 region has the DNA TGTGCCAGCAGTTCACAGGGGGTAGAGACCCAGTACTTC.

In its sample, this clonotype was seen many times. The chain combines TRBV20-1 with TRBJ2-7; 8 bases are shared with TRBD2. Per germline, CDR1 DFQATT and CDR2 SNEGSKA (reference sequence). This CDR3 is built from 16 residues. Losses at the gene ends were 3 bases for V and 2 bases for J; bases not matched to a gene: 12. The CDR3 here is CSASDGRGGRTYEQYF. Here the CDR3 DNA reads TGCAGTGCTAGTGACGGGAGGGGCGGGAGGACCTACGAGCAGTACTTC.

This clonotype was counted between two and nine times. The V and J genes are TRBV6-5 and TRBJ1-3, with TRBD1 matching over 9 bases. The length of the CDR3 is 19 residues. The V and J ends lost 2 bases and 4 bases, in that order; junction bases with no gene match: 15. Germline V CDR1 and CDR2: MNHEY, SVGAGI. CDR3 sequence reads: CASSYPYTGQGKAGNTIYF. The CDR3 DNA reads TGTGCCAGCAGTTACCCTTATACAGGACAGGGGAAAGCAGGAAACACCATATATTTT.

Here the CDR3 reads CASSPEVAAYEQYF. CDR3 DNA sequence: TGTGCCAGCAGCCCTGAGGTAGCGGCATACGAGCAGTACTTC. This chain uses TRBV12-3 or TRBV12-4 with TRBJ2-7, with a tentative D call TRBD2 (6 bases). With 6 bases removed from V and 4 bases from J, the gap between germline ends came to 16 bases. The length of the CDR3 is 14 residues.

This clonotype was seen repeatedly, ten times or more. The chain is built from TRBV7-9 and TRBJ2-4; D might be TRBD2 (6 bases). The CDR3 covers 17 residues. The germline CDR1 and CDR2 sequences are SEHNR and FQNEAQ (reference sequence). The ends were cut back, 5 bases at V and 3 bases at J, with 20 bases in the middle. Here the CDR3 DNA reads TGTGCCAGCAGCACCTCGGCGGGAAGAGGTGGCAAAAACATTCAGTACTTC. Protein sequence: CASSTSAGRGGKNIQYF. Full variable domain (missing parts from reference TRBV7-9 and TRBJ2-4): DTGVSQNPRHKITKRGQNVTFRCDPISEHNRLYWYRQTLGQGPEFLTYFQNEAQLEKSRLLSDRFSAERPKGSFSTLEIQRTEQGDSAMYLCASSTSAGRGGKNIQYFGAGTRLSVL.

This clonotype was seen ten or more times. V is TRBV28 and J is TRBJ2-5; 10 nucleotides match TRBD2. The CDR3 has 18 amino acids. Germline values: CDR1 MDHEN, CDR2 SYDVKM. V gave up 2 bases and J gave up 5 bases; unmatched junction bases: 14. CDR3 loop: CASSLPLFLAGEPETQYF. The CDR3 region has the DNA TGTGCCAGCAGTTTACCCCTATTCCTAGCGGGGGAGCCGGAGACCCAGTACTTC.

This clonotype was counted a few times. V gene TRBV5-1 combines with J gene TRBJ2-3, with no clear D. With 4 bases removed from V and 2 bases from J, the gap between germline ends came to 11 bases. CDR1 and CDR2 from the germline V gene are SGHRS and YFSETQ. The CDR3 loop spans 14 amino acids. CDR3 in DNA: TGCGCCAGCAGCCCCCGGGTGCCCACAGATACGCAGTATTTT. The encoded protein is CASSPRVPTDTQYF.

The chain employs TRBV30 and TRBJ1-4; D is ambiguous. Trimming removed 0 bases from V and 8 bases from J, with 10 bases in between. Germline loops: CDR1 GTSNPN, CDR2 SVGIG (reference sequence). The CDR3 extends over 13 amino acids. The CDR3 DNA reads as TGTGCCTGGAGTGTGCCGGAGAGGGAAAAACTGTTTTTT. Its translation is CAWSVPEREKLFF.

This clonotype appeared a few times. The chain couples TRBV19 to TRBJ2-1, with 7 positions matching TRBD1. The germline V gene has CDR1 LNHDA and CDR2 SQIVND (reference sequence). The V and J ends lost 9 bases and 4 bases, in that order; junction bases with no gene match: 6. The CDR3 contains 13 residues. This CDR3 reads CASAMGQYNEQFF. The CDR3 coding sequence is TGTGCCAGCGCAATGGGACAGTACAATGAGCAGTTCTTC.

The rearrangement uses TRBV6-1 and TRBJ1-1, with D unresolved. V was shortened by 6 bases and J by 1 base, with 6 bases between the two germline ends. CDR3 size: 12 residues. The germline V gene has CDR1 MNHNS and CDR2 SASEGT. CDR3 nucleotides: TGTGCCAGCAGGGACTGGAACACTGAAGCTTTCTTT. It codes for CASRDWNTEAFF.